The clone carrying this T cell receptor beta chain was seen once. Using immunoSEQ multiplex PCR, the repertoire was profiled, and TCRdb retains in-frame clones only, with some absent. The data show about 2.1 million clones, about 94% seen once. This record comes from a study of shared clonotypes between healthy human individuals. The germline V gene encodes CDR1 MNHEY and CDR2 SMNVEV (reference sequence). The CDR3 runs 14 residues. Trimming pared 3 bases from V and 3 bases from J, leaving 9 bases between. Naive CD8 cells comprised CD45RO-negative, CCR7-positively selected cells, excluding terminally differentiated effector memory CD45RA+ cells.

The TCR sequence derives from a man aged 18 to 30 in good health. Some clones in this sample may be carry-over from other donors' samples. Sequencing was carried out using naive CD8+ T cells from PBMCs. The V and J genes are TRBV27 and TRBJ1-5, with D unclear. The CDR3, as DNA: TGTGCCAGCAGTTTGGTTCAGACCAATCAGCCCCAGCATTTT. Protein product: CASSLVQTNQPQHF.